The present TCR beta chain was sequenced within a study of radiotherapy plus CTLA-4 blockade in lung cancer. For the study at large: Overall, less than 20% of patients showed an objective response, while 31% attained disease control.

Looked up from germline, CDR1 is LNHDA and CDR2 is SQIVND (reference sequence). The CDR3 covers 14 residues. V lost 7 bases, J lost 5 bases, and 16 bases lay in between. General study results and limits: Response, reportedly, was best predicted by interferon-beta along with early blood T cell clone dynamics. Tumor-origin TCR clones grew in blood after radiotherapy plus ipilimumab.

Those patients who had chemo-refractory metastatic non-small-cell lung cancer were given focal radiation along with CTLA-4 blockade through ipilimumab. About this clone itself: As yet, its antigen is unknown.

TCRdb's copy holds only in-frame clones and misses some; the assay was immunoSEQ multiplex PCR. The data hold over 50,000 clones, with 70% to 85% observed a single time. The receptor was derived from a human donor with non-small cell lung cancer who had a complete response to radiotherapy plus ipilimumab. V usage is TRBV19 and J usage is TRBJ2-3; possibly TRBD2 for D (5 bases). The sequencing used peripheral blood, collected from a patient treated with radiotherapy plus ipilimumab. The CDR3 sequence is CASMDATGLDTQYF. The CDR3 nucleotides are TGTGCCAGTATGGATGCAACGGGATTAGATACGCAGTATTTT.